These T cell receptor beta chains were read from a single sample in a study of blood T cell repertoires in COVID-19. TCRdb's table, derived via immunoSEQ multiplex PCR, lists solely in-frame clones and lacks some. Of some 200,000 clones listed, 85% are singletons. The sequenced sample was peripheral blood. The source of these receptors is a woman in her fifties or sixties with acute or convalescent COVID-19. CDR3s include the opening cysteine and the closing phenylalanine or tryptophan. The order of the fields is D gene, V gene, J gene, clone size, CDR3 protein, CDR3 DNA. The D gene is left open where the match is weak. For some rows the clone size is stated as once, few or many, or as a class when expanded; others skip it.

>TRBD1|TRBV5-1|TRBJ2-1|-
CASSAGTGNEQFF
TGCGCCAGCAGCGCCGGGACAGGGAATGAGCAGTTCTTC
>TRBD1|TRBV19|TRBJ1-6|-
CASSIRQGNSPLHF
TGTGCCAGTAGTATCCGACAGGGGAATTCACCCCTCCACTTT
>-|TRBV14|TRBJ1-2|-
CASSERTASWDYGYTF
TGTGCCAGCAGCGAACGGACAGCAAGCTGGGATTACGGCTACACCTTC
>TRBD2|TRBV29-1|TRBJ2-1|-
CSGGLAIKYNEQFF
TGCAGCGGGGGACTAGCCATTAAGTACAATGAGCAGTTCTTC
>TRBD1|TRBV11-3|TRBJ1-3|-
CASSFPLDRAAIPNGNTIYF
TGTGCCAGCAGCTTCCCCCTGGACAGGGCCGCGATACCTAACGGAAACACCATATATTTT
>TRBD1|TRBV19|TRBJ2-2|-
CASRATGILFF
TGTGCCAGTAGAGCGACAGGGATCTTGTTTTTT
>TRBD1|TRBV20-1|TRBJ1-4|-
CSAWVQGVLFF
TGCAGTGCTTGGGTGCAGGGGGTCCTGTTTTTT
>-|TRBV14|TRBJ2-1|once
CASSQGRAYNEQFF
TGTGCCAGCAGCCAAGGGAGGGCCTACAATGAGCAGTTCTTC
>TRBD2|TRBV10-2|TRBJ2-1|-
CASSTRTSGIPSSYNEQFF
TGCGCCAGCAGCACTAGGACTAGCGGGATTCCCAGCTCCTACAATGAGCAGTTCTTC
>TRBD2|TRBV7-2|TRBJ2-7|-
CASSGARGGSRYEQYF
TGTGCCAGCAGCGGCGCGAGGGGCGGGAGTAGATACGAGCAGTACTTC
>-|TRBV28|TRBJ2-1|-
CASQQEFEQFF
TGTGCCAGCCAACAGGAGTTTGAGCAGTTCTTC
>TRBD1|TRBV12-3/TRBV12-4|TRBJ1-1|-
CASSLQGFTEAFF
TGTGCCAGCAGTCTACAGGGGTTCACTGAAGCTTTCTTT
>-|TRBV6-2/TRBV6-3|TRBJ2-7|few
CASSSDRRQYF
TGTGCCAGCAGCTCTGACAGGCGGCAGTACTTC
>TRBD1|TRBV7-8|TRBJ1-5|-
CASSLRGQGRQPQHF
TGTGCCAGCAGCCTAAGGGGACAGGGAAGACAGCCCCAGCATTTT
>TRBD1|TRBV5-6|TRBJ1-2|-
CASSLGQGEGYTF
TGTGCCAGCAGCTTGGGTCAGGGGGAAGGCTACACCTTC
>-|TRBV5-1|TRBJ1-1|-
CASSLNPPSTEAFF
TGCGCCAGCAGCTTGAACCCTCCGAGCACTGAAGCTTTCTTT
>-|TRBV6-1|TRBJ2-6|-
CASSERDLGSSGANVLTF
TGTGCCAGCAGTGAAAGGGACTTGGGATCCTCTGGGGCCAACGTCCTGACTTTC
>TRBD1|TRBV25-1|TRBJ1-2|-
CASSKGQGGDGYTF
TGTGCCAGCAGTAAGGGACAGGGGGGCGACGGCTACACCTTC